One and the same sample provided the 4 T cell receptor beta chains below, sequenced in a study of T cell changes during pregnancy in multiple sclerosis. The method was immunoSEQ multiplex PCR; TCRdb's version includes in-frame clones alone and lacks a portion of them. The table lists around 110,000 clones, 92% of them singletons, with 1.5% in the top ten. Here the sequenced sample was peripheral blood, taken in the third trimester of pregnancy. These receptors were collected from a female donor with multiple sclerosis, enrolled in a pregnancy study.

The rearrangement links TRBV9 to TRBJ2-2; 8 bases are shared with TRBD2. The junction had 9 bases not matched to a gene; V was cut back by 4 bases and J by 4 bases. The germline gives CDR1 SGDLS, CDR2 YYNGEE. This CDR3 is built from 16 residues. The CDR3 nucleotides read TGTGCCAGCAGCCCCCGGGGGGGCCTTGGCACCGGGGAGCTGTTTTTT. This gives the protein CASSPRGGLGTGELFF. Supplemented by reference TRBV9 and TRBJ2-2, the full variable domain reads DSGVTQTPKHLITATGQRVTLRCSPRSGDLSVYWYQQSLDQGLQFLIQYYNGEERAKGNILERFSAQQFPDLHSELNLSSLELGDSALYFCASSPRGGLGTGELFFGEGSRLTVL.

The rearrangement links TRBV4-2 to TRBJ2-2; TRBD1 might be the D (6 bases). Germline V gene data show CDR1 as LGHNA and CDR2 as YNFKEQ. V was trimmed by 8 bases and J by 5 bases, leaving 12 bases between them. The CDR3 loop spans 13 amino acids. CDR3 in DNA: TGTGCCAGCCGGGCGAGGGGGACCGGGGAGCTGTTTTTT. It encodes CASRARGTGELFF.

The V and J genes are TRBV25-1 and TRBJ1-2; tentatively, D is TRBD1 (6 bases). Looked up from germline, CDR1 is MGHDK and CDR2 is SYGVNS. This CDR3 is 16 amino acids long. Trimming removed 0 bases at V and 4 bases at J, with 15 bases between. In nucleotides, the CDR3 is TGTGCCAGCAGTGAATACGGGGACATAGGGGTCTATGGCTACACCTTC. This translates into CASSEYGDIGVYGYTF.

This chain uses TRBV30 with TRBJ2-5, with 10 bases fitting TRBD2. The trim removed 4 bases at V and 5 bases at J, leaving 13 bases unmatched. The CDR3 contains 16 residues. The germline gives CDR1 GTSNPN, CDR2 SVGIG (reference sequence). This CDR3 is CAWTAGLAGVGETQYF. CDR3 DNA sequence: TGTGCCTGGACCGCCGGGCTAGCGGGAGTTGGTGAGACCCAGTACTTC. Variable domain in full (rest from reference TRBV30 and TRBJ2-5): SQTIHQWPATLVQPVGSPLSLECTVEGTSNPNLYWYRQAAGRGLQLLFYSVGIGQISSEVPQNLSASRPQDRQFILSSKKLLLSDSGFYLCAWTAGLAGVGETQYFGPGTRLLVL.